This T cell receptor (beta chain) was found in a study of T-cell reconstitution after alpha-beta-depleted transplantation in children. Preparation of the TCRbeta library involved a method that used unique molecular identifiers. MiXCR, applied by TCRdb to the PCR reads, yields one record per CDR3 protein. The sample lists roughly 280,000 distinct CDR3 sequences, 9.5% to 13% occurring once. Germline V lookup: CDR1 SEHNR, CDR2 FQNEAQ (reference sequence). V was pared by 1 base and J by 5 bases, with 4 bases of the junction left unmatched. The CDR3 extends over 15 amino acids. Overall study results and limits: T-cell counts and diversity were attributed mostly to newly produced T cells one year after transplant. Reports say that about two months after transplant, the alpha-beta T cells came out of several hundred graft clones that had expanded. The origin of high day-60 TCRbeta diversity in some patients lay in surviving recipient T cells and thymic progenitors.

This clonotype showed up many times. Antigen unknown. The sequencing used peripheral blood, collected 180 days after TCRalphabeta/CD19-depleted stem cell transplant. The chain employs TRBV7-9 and TRBJ2-5, with 10 bases fitting TRBD2. This sequence originates from a male patient between 2 and 10 years old who had a stem cell transplant for chronic granulomatous disease, so the T cells may come from the graft donor. CDR3 region: CASSLGLAGIETQYF. The CDR3 bases are TGTGCCAGCAGCTTAGGACTAGCGGGTATCGAGACCCAGTACTTC.